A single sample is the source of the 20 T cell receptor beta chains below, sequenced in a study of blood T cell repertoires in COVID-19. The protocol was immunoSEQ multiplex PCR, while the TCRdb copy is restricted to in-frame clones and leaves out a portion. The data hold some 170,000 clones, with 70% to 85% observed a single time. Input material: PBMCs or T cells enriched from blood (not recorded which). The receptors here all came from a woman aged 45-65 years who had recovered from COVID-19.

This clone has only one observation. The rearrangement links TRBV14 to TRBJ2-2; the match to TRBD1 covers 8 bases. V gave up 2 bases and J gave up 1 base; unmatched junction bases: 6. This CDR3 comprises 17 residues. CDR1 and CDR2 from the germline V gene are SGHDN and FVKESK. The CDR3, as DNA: TGTGCCAGCAGCCAATTCCCCGGGACAGGGAACACCGGGGAGCTGTTTTTT. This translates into CASSQFPGTGNTGELFF.

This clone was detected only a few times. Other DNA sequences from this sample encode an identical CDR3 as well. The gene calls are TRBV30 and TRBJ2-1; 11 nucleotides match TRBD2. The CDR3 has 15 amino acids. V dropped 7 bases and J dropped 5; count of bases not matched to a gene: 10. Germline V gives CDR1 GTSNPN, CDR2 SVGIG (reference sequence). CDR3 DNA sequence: TGTGCCTTCTTCATAGCGGGAGGGCTCCACAATGAGCAGTTCTTC. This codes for CAFFIAGGLHNEQFF.

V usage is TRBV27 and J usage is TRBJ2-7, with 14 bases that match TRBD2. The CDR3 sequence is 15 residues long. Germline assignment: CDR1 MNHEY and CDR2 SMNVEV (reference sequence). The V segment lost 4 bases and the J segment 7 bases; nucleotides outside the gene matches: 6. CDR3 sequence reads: CASSWGTSGSGEQYF. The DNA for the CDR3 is TGTGCCAGCAGTTGGGGGACTAGCGGGAGTGGGGAGCAGTACTTC.

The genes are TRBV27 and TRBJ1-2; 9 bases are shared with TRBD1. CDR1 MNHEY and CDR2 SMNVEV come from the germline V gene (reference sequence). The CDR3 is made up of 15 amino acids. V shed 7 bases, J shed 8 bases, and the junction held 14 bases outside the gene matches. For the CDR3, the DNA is TGTGCCAGCACCACCACCCAGACAGGGGGTGACGGCTACACCTTC. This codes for CASTTTQTGGDGYTF.

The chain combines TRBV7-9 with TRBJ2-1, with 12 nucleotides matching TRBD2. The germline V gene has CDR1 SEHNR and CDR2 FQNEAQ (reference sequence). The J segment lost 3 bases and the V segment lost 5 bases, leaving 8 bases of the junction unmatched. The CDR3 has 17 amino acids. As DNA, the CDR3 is TGTGCCAGCAGCCCGCCCCCGGGACTAGCGGGCTACAATGAGCAGTTCTTC. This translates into CASSPPPGLAGYNEQFF.

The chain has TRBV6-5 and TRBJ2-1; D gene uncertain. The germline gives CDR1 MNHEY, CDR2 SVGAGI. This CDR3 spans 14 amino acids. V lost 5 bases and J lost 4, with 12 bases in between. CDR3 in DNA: TGTGCCAGCAGTACTTCAGACTCTTACAATGAGCAGTTCTTC. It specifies CASSTSDSYNEQFF.

The CDR3 protein is CASSLQGHEQYF. The DNA for the CDR3 is TGCGCCAGCAGCTTACAGGGCCACGAGCAGTACTTC. V gene TRBV5-1 combines with J gene TRBJ2-7; D may be TRBD1 (6 bases). The CDR3 has 12 amino acids. V was pared by 2 bases and J by 5 bases, with 8 bases between. CDR1 and CDR2 from the germline V gene are SGHRS and YFSETQ.

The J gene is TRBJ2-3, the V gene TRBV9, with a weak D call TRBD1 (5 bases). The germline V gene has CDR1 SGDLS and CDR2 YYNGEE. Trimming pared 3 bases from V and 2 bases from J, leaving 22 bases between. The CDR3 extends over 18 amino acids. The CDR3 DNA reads TGTGCCAGCAGCGCCTTTTTCCGGGTCCAGGGATCCACAGATACGCAGTATTTT. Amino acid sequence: CASSAFFRVQGSTDTQYF. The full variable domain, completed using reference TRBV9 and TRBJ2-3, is DSGVTQTPKHLITATGQRVTLRCSPRSGDLSVYWYQQSLDQGLQFLIQYYNGEERAKGNILERFSAQQFPDLHSELNLSSLELGDSALYFCASSAFFRVQGSTDTQYFGPGTRLTVL.

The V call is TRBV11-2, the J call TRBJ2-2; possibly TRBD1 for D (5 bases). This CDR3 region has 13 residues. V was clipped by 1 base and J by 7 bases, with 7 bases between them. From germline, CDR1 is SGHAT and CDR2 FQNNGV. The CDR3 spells CASSLGQRGELFF. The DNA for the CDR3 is TGTGCCAGCAGCTTAGGACAGCGCGGGGAGCTGTTTTTT.

CDR3 amino acids: CASSRDRKGYEQYF. The CDR3 nucleotides read TGTGCCAGTAGCCGGGACAGGAAGGGCTACGAGCAGTACTTC. The chain uses TRBV19 and TRBJ2-7, with 8 bases identical to TRBD1. V shed 6 bases and J 3 bases; nucleotides not matched to a gene: 7. The germline V gene has CDR1 LNHDA and CDR2 SQIVND (reference sequence). This CDR3 has 14 amino acids.

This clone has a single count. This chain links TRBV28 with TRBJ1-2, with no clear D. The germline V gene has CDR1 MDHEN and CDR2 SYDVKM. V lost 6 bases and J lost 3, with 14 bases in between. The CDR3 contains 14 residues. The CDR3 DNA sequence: TGTGCCAGCAGGCGCCCGGGGTTGGACTATGGCTACACCTTC. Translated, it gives CASRRPGLDYGYTF.

The CDR3, as DNA: TGCGCCAGCAGCGCAGCAGGGTTCACCGGGGAGCTGTTTTTT. Translated: CASSAAGFTGELFF. V gene TRBV5-1 combines with J gene TRBJ2-2; a possible D gene is TRBD1 (5 bases). The germline V gene has CDR1 SGHRS and CDR2 YFSETQ. The germline V and J ends were trimmed by 4 bases and 4 bases, with 11 bases remaining between them. CDR3 length: 14 residues. Full variable domain (missing parts from reference TRBV5-1 and TRBJ2-2): KAGVTQTPRYLIKTRGQQVTLSCSPISGHRSVSWYQQTPGQGLQFLFEYFSETQRNKGNFPGRFSGRQFSNSRSEMNVSTLELGDSALYLCASSAAGFTGELFFGEGSRLTVL.

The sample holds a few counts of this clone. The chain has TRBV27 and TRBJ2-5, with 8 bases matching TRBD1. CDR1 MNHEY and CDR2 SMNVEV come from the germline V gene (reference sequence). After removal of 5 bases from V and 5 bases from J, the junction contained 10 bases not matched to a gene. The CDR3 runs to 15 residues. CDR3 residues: CASSQTSGGRETQYF. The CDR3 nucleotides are TGTGCCAGCAGTCAAACCTCAGGGGGCCGCGAGACCCAGTACTTC.

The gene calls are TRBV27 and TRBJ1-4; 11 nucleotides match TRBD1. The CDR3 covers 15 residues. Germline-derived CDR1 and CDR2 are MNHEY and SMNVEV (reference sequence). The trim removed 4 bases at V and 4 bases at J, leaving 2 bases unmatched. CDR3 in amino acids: CASSSGTGGNEKLFF. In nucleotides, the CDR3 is TGTGCCAGCAGTTCCGGGACAGGGGGTAATGAAAAACTGTTTTTT. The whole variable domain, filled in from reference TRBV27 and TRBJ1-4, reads EAQVTQNPRYLITVTGKKLTVTCSQNMNHEYMSWYRQDPGLGLRQIYYSMNVEVTDKGDVPEGYKVSRKEKRNFPLILESPSPNQTSLYFCASSSGTGGNEKLFFGSGTQLSVL.

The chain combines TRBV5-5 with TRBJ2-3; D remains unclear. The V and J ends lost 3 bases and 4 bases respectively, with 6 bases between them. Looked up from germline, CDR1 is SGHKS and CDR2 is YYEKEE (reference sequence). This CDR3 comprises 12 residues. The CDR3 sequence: CASSYYADTQYF. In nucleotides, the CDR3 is TGTGCCAGCAGCTACTACGCAGATACGCAGTATTTT.

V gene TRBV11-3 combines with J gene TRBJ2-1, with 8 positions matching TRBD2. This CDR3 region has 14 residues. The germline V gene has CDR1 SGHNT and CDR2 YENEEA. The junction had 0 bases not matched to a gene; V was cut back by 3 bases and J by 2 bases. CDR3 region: CASSLGLAYNEQFF. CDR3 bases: TGTGCCAGCAGCTTGGGACTAGCCTACAATGAGCAGTTCTTC.

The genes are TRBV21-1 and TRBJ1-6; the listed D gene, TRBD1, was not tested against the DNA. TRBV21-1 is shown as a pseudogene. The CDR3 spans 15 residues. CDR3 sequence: CASSKGGLYNSPLHF. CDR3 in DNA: TGTGCCAGCAGCAAAGGGGGCCTCTATAATTCACCCCTCCACTTT.

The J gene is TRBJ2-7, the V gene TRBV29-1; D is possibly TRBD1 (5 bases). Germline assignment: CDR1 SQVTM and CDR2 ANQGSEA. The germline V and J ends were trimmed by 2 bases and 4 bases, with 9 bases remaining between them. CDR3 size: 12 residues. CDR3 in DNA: TGCAGCGTTGAACTGACAGATTACGAGCAGTACTTC. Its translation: CSVELTDYEQYF.

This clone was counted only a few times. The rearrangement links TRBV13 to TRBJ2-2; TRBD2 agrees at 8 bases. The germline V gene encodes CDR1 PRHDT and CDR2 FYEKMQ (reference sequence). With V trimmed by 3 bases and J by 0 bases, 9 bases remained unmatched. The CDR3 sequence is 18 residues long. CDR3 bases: TGTGCCAGCAGCTTGGGGGAGCTAGCGGGCACGAACACCGGGGAGCTGTTTTTT. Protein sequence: CASSLGELAGTNTGELFF.

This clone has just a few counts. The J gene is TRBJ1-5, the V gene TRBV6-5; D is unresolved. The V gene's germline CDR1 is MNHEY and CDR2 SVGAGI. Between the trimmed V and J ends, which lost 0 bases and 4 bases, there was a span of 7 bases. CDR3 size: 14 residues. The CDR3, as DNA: TGTGCCAGCAGTTACTCGGCGAGGAATCAGCCCCAGCATTTT. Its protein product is CASSYSARNQPQHF.